Listed below are T cell receptor beta chains from one sample, sequenced in a study of blood T cell repertoires in COVID-19. Only in-frame clones appear in the TCRdb table, and some are missing; sequencing was by immunoSEQ multiplex PCR. This table has roughly 120,000 clones, about 88% appearing once. Sequenced sample: peripheral blood. The receptors were sampled from a man aged 55-75 years with COVID-19, enrolled during active disease. Both conserved end residues are part of each CDR3. The D gene is left open where the match is weak. Clone sizes are given selectively: once, few, many, or a class where the clone is expanded.

v_call	j_call	clone_size	d_call	cdr3_length	cdr3_nt	cdr3_aa
TRBV24-1	TRBJ1-2	.	.	14	TGTGCCACCAGTGATTCCCGAGGGGGTTATGGCTACACCTTC	CATSDSRGGYGYTF
TRBV10-1	TRBJ2-5	once	.	13	TGCGCCAGCAGTCCAGGTTTCCAAGAGACCCAGTACTTC	CASSPGFQETQYF
TRBV4-2	TRBJ1-5	.	.	15	TGTGCCAGCAGCCAAGAGCAGACAAGCAATCAGCCCCAGCATTTT	CASSQEQTSNQPQHF
TRBV4-1	TRBJ1-6	.	TRBD1	15	TGCGCCAGCAGCCAAGAAGGGACAGGGGATTCACCCCTCCACTTT	CASSQEGTGDSPLHF
TRBV12-5	TRBJ2-7	.	TRBD2	15	TGTGCTAGTGGTTTGGTACTCGGACTAGCCGGCGAGCAGTACTTC	CASGLVLGLAGEQYF
TRBV24-1	TRBJ2-6	.	.	17	TGTGCCACCAGTGGGCCGGGACATCCCTCCGGGGCCAACGTCCTGACTTTC	CATSGPGHPSGANVLTF
TRBV7-2	TRBJ1-2	.	.	14	TGTGCCAGCAGCTTGACAGGAGATAACTATGGCTACACCTTC	CASSLTGDNYGYTF
TRBV2	TRBJ1-5	.	.	13	TGTGCCAGCACGCGAGGGCCTAATCAGCCCCAGCATTTT	CASTRGPNQPQHF
TRBV20-1	TRBJ1-1	.	TRBD1	16	TGCAGTGCTAGTCCCCCCCCACAGGGGACGGACACTGAAGCTTTCTTT	CSASPPPQGTDTEAFF
TRBV19	TRBJ1-6	.	.	13	TGTGCCAGTAGTACAGCGAGAAATTCACCCCTCCACTTT	CASSTARNSPLHF
TRBV11-3	TRBJ2-1	.	.	15	TGTGCCAGCAGCTTAGAAGGGGGAGTGAATAATGAGCAGTTCTTC	CASSLEGGVNNEQFF
TRBV9	TRBJ2-7	.	.	14	TGTGCCAGCAGCGTAGGAGTTTACTCCTACGAGCAGTACTTC	CASSVGVYSYEQYF
TRBV9	TRBJ2-2	.	.	12	TGTGCCAGCAGCCGACGGGCCGGGGAGCTGTTTTTT	CASSRRAGELFF
TRBV5-8	TRBJ2-5	.	.	14	TGTGCCAGCAGCCTCGAGACAGACCAAGAGACCCAGTACTTC	CASSLETDQETQYF
TRBV30	TRBJ1-3	.	.	13	TGTGCCTGGAGTGTACAGGGTGGAAACACCATATATTTT	CAWSVQGGNTIYF
TRBV6-5	TRBJ2-7	.	TRBD2	16	TGTGCCAGCAGTTCTGCTAGCGGGAGCCTCTCCTACGAGCAGTACTTC	CASSSASGSLSYEQYF
TRBV2	TRBJ1-2	once	.	13	TGTGCCAGCGGGAAACCGACAGGTTATGGCTACACCTTC	CASGKPTGYGYTF
TRBV11-2	TRBJ1-2	.	.	13	TGTGCCAGCAGCATCAGGGCTAACTATGGCTACACCTTC	CASSIRANYGYTF
TRBV19	TRBJ1-1	.	.	13	TGTGCCAGTAGTCTAGGACGGGACACTGAAGCTTTCTTT	CASSLGRDTEAFF
TRBV20-1	TRBJ1-2	.	TRBD1	12	TGCAGTGCTAGTAGGCAGGGGGATGGCTACACCTTC	CSASRQGDGYTF
TRBV9	TRBJ2-7	.	.	15	TGTGCCAGCAGCGCAGGGACACTGGGTGTCCACGAGCAGTACTTC	CASSAGTLGVHEQYF
TRBV30	TRBJ1-6	.	TRBD1	15	TGTGCCTGGAGCCCACAGGGGTCCTATAATTCACCCCTCCACTTT	CAWSPQGSYNSPLHF
TRBV10-3	TRBJ2-2	.	TRBD2	16	TGTGCCATCAGCCCCTTAGCGGGAGTTGGGACCGGGGAGCTGTTTTTT	CAISPLAGVGTGELFF
TRBV24-1	TRBJ2-6	.	.	15	TGTGCCATCGGGTCTGCGGGGTCTGGGGCCAACGTCCTGACTTTC	CAIGSAGSGANVLTF
TRBV9	TRBJ2-1	.	.	15	TGTGCCAGCAGCGTAGCTTCCTGGACCGGGGATGAGCAGTTCTTC	CASSVASWTGDEQFF
TRBV4-1	TRBJ2-7	.	TRBD1	17	TGCGCCAGCAGCCAAGTTGAACGAGACAGGGGCCCTCTCGGGCAGTACTTC	CASSQVERDRGPLGQYF
TRBV5-1	TRBJ2-1	.	.	14	TGCGCCAGCAGCCCCGGATCGGGATACAATGAGCAGTTCTTC	CASSPGSGYNEQFF
TRBV6-5	TRBJ1-2	.	TRBD1	14	TGTGCCAGCAGAAAATCGGGACAGGGCGATGGCTACACCTTC	CASRKSGQGDGYTF